The following is a T cell receptor beta chain sequence with its context. What this receptor recognizes is not known. There are no base qualities to consult, and no much larger clone falls within one base. Healthy HIV-negative adults with no recently reported acute infections or vaccinations were included as donors. All donors were Caucasian adults living in Nashville, Tennessee, USA. CD4+ T cells were enriched through magnetic negative selection, after which naive cells were positively selected on CD45RA and the remaining negative fraction served as the memory subset. After blood collection by leukapheresis, PBMCs were isolated using Ficoll-Histopaque density gradient centrifugation and then cryopreserved in the vapor phase of liquid nitrogen. Analytical flow cytometry was used to check the purity and quantity of each magnetically sorted T cell population. Genomic DNA was isolated from each sorted fraction and quantified by UV absorbance on a Nanodrop 2000c.

CDR3 length: 16 amino acids, cysteine to phenylalanine. Only the CDR3 DNA stays, 48 bases, in frame from base 1. CDR1 and CDR2 are read off the germline V gene (reference sequence) as LNHDA and SQIVND. Trimming accounts for 4 bases at V and 6 bases at J, while the number of junction bases matched to no gene is 11. This record belongs to a study of shared clonotypes between healthy human individuals (dated by TCRdb to 2018 to 2020). For the wider study: The cohort comprised a couple of women and a few men aged 18 to 49 years. For each donor, CD4 naive and CD4 memory were each given three plates, CD8 naive was given two plates, and CD8 memory was given one plate. The study deeply sequenced blood TCR repertoires of five healthy adults to estimate repertoire size and the extent of clonotype sharing between individuals. Different laboratories and diverse techniques were used to prepare libraries and sequence TCR repertoires, to increase sequencing depth and limit assay-specific biases. Leukapheresis yielded between about 0.9 and 10 billion PBMCs per donor.

TCR CDR3 regions were amplified from genomic DNA by multiplex PCR using the deep immunoSEQ assay. Extracted genomic DNA from each cell subset was distributed evenly across all wells of several immunoSEQ 96-well plates, and each plate was treated as a replicate. For sorted subsets, 200 to 250 ng of genomic DNA, equivalent to 25,000 to 35,000 T cell genomes, went into each replicate PCR. Purified libraries were measured with a Qubit 3.0 fluorometer, size-checked on a Bioanalyzer 2100, and measured again with the KAPA Library Quantification kit. Each immunoSEQ 96-well plate was sequenced on its own single-read 150-cycle Illumina NextSeq 550 flow cell. As for the original processing: Because the immunoSEQ output included only junctional sequences and no quality scores, the filtering could not be the same as the filtering used for full-length reads. Sequences were annotated with PyIR, a Python wrapper for IgBLAST v1.9, using IMGT germline references to assign V/J genes and CDR3. Reads were filtered out if the reads had weak V/J assignments (E-value above 1e-6), no CDR3, stop codons, out-of-frame junctions, or ambiguous translated residues. A V3J clonotype was defined by an identical inferred V gene, J gene, and CDR3 amino acid sequence. Percentage overlap between repertoires was computed as shared unique clonotypes divided by the size of the smaller repertoire. Richness of each repertoire was evaluated using RTK rarefaction, the Chao1 estimator, and Recon v2.1 estimates of unobserved clonotypes. For all TCRbeta clonotypes obtained by the gDNA method from several donors, generation probabilities were computed with OLGA. Here the immuneACCESS table is served through TCRdb, limited to in-frame sequences with V and J called. Missing clones are a known gap in these copies; in checked studies unresolved V genes cover under half, and the rest lacks a known reason. From that table come the V and J calls and clone size; the DNA was used to work out D and trimming. For this sample there are around 1.1 million clones; approximately 80% appear just once. More than 0.55% of the sample is taken by the ten largest.

What the work shows at the level of the full study, not this receptor alone: Compared with non-shared clonotypes, the clonotypes found in all four sorted-subset donors had higher generation probabilities. Even with the large sequencing depth, rarefaction of the sorted-subset datasets indicated that sequencing was incomplete. Sharing across a few donors was observed for about 5% of naive CD4, about 4% of naive CD8, 2% to 2.5% of memory CD4, and about 0.4% of memory CD8 clonotypes. Larger estimated clonotype richness was generally found for naive subsets than for memory subsets. Pairwise subsampling indicated that sequencing depth was expected to affect the degree of clonotype sharing among donors. The small number of donors limited the genetic and exposure-history diversity represented. Sampling was limited to blood, and TCR repertoires in tissue likely differ from TCR repertoires in blood.

The chain couples TRBV19 to TRBJ1-5; 8 middle bases align to TRBD1. Sequences were obtained from memory CD4+ T cells from PBMCs. The sample's cell subset or site label, decoded: CD45RA-negative fraction. This receptor was identified in a man between 18 and 29 years old in good health. Some clones in this sample may be carry-over from other donors' samples. The CDR3 here reads CASSTGLRDRPQPQHF. The nucleotide sequence is TGTGCCAGTAGTACCGGCCTCCGGGACAGGCCTCAGCCCCAGCATTTT.